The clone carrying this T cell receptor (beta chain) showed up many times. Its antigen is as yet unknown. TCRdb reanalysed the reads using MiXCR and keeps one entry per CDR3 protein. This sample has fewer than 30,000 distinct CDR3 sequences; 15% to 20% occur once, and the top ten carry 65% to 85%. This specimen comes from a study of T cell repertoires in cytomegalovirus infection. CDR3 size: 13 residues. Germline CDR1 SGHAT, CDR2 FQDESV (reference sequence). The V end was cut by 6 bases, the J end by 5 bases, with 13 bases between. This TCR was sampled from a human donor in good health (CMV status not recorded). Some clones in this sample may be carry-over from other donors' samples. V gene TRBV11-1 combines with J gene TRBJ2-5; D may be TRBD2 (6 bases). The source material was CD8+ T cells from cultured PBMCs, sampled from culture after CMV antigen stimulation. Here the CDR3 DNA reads TGTGCCAGCAGTGGGCCGCGGGGCGAGACCCAGTACTTC. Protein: CASSGPRGETQYF.